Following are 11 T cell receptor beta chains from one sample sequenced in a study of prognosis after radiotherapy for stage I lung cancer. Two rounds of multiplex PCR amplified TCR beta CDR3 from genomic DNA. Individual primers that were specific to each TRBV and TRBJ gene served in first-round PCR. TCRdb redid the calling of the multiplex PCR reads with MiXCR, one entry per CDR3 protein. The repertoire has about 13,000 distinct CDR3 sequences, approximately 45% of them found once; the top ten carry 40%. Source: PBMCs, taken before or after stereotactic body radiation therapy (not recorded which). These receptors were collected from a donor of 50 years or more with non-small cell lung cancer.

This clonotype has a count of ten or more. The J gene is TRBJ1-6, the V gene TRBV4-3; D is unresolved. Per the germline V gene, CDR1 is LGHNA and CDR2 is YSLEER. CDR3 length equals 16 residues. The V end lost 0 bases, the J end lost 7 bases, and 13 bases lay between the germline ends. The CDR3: CASSQEGRRPNSPLHF. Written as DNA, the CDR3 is TGCGCCAGCAGCCAAGAAGGTCGACGGCCGAATTCACCCCTCCACTTT.

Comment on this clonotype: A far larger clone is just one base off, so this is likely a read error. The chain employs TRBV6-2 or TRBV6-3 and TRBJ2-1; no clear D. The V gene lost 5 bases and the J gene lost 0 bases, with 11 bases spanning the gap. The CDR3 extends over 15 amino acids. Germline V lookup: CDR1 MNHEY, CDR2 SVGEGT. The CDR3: CASSPTVFSYNEQFF. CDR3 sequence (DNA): TGTGCCAGCAGTCCGACTGTCTTCTCCTACAATGAGCAGTTCTTC.

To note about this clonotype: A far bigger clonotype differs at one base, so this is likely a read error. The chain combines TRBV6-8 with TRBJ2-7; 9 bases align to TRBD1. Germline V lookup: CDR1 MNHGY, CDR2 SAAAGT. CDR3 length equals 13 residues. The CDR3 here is CVSMTGGSYEQYF. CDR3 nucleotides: TGTGTCAGTATGACAGGGGGCTCCTACGAGCAGTACTTC.

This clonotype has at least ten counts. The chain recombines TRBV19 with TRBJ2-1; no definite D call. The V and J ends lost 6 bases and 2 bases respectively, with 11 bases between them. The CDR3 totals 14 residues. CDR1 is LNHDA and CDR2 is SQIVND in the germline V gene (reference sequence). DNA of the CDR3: TGTGCCAGTAGCTTATTCTCGGCCTACAATGAGCAGTTCTTC. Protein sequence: CASSLFSAYNEQFF.

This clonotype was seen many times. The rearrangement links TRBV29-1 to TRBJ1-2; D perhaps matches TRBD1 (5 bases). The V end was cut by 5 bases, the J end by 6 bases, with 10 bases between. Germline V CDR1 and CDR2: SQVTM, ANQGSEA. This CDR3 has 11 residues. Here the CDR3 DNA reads TGCAGCGTTTCTAGGGGAAATGGCTACACCTTC. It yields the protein CSVSRGNGYTF.

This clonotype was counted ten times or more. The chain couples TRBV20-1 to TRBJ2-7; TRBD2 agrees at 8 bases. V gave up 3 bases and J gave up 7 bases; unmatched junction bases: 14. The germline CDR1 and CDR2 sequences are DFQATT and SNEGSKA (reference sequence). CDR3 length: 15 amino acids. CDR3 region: CSARKTGRVDREQYF. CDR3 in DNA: TGCAGTGCTAGGAAAACCGGGAGGGTCGACCGAGAGCAGTACTTC.

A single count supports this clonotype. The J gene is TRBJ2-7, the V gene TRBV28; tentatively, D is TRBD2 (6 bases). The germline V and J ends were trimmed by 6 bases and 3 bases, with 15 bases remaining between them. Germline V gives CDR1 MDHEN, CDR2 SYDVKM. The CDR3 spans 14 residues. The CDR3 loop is CASSSGTLGYEQYF. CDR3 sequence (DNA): TGTGCCAGCAGCTCCGGGACTCTAGGCTACGAGCAGTACTTC.

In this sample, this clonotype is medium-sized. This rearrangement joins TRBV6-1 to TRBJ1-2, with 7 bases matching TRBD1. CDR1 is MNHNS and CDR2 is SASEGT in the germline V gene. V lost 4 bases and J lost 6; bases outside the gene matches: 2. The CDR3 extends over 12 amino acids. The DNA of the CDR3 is TGTGCCAGCAGTGCCGACAGGGATGGCTACACCTTC. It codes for CASSADRDGYTF.

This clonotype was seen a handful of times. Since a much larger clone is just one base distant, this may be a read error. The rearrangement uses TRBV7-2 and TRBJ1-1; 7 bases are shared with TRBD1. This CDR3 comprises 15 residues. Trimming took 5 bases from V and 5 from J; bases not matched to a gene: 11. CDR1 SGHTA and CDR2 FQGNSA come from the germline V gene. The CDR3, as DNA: TGTGCCAGCAGCCCACAGGGGCGCGGATTTACTGAAGCTTTCTTT. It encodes CASSPQGRGFTEAFF. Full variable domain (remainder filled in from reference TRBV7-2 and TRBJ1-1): GAGVSQSPSNKVTEKGKDVELRCDPISGHTALYWYRQSLGQGLEFLIYFQGNSAPDKSGLPSDRFSAERTGGSVSTLTIQRTQQEDSAVYLCASSPQGRGFTEAFFGQGTRLTVV.

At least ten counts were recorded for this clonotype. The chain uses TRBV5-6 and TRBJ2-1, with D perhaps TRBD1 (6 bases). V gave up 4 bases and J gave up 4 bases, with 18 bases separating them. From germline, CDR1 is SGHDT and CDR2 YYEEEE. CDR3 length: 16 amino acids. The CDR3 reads CASSRPGHKIYNEQFF. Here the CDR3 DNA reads TGTGCCAGCAGCAGACCGGGACACAAGATATACAATGAGCAGTTCTTC.

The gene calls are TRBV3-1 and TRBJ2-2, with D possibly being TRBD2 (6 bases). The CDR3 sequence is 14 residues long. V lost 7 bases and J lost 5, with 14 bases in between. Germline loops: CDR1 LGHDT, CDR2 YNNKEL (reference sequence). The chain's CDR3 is CASTKTSATGELFF. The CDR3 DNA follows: TGTGCCAGCACCAAGACTAGTGCGACCGGGGAGCTGTTTTTT.